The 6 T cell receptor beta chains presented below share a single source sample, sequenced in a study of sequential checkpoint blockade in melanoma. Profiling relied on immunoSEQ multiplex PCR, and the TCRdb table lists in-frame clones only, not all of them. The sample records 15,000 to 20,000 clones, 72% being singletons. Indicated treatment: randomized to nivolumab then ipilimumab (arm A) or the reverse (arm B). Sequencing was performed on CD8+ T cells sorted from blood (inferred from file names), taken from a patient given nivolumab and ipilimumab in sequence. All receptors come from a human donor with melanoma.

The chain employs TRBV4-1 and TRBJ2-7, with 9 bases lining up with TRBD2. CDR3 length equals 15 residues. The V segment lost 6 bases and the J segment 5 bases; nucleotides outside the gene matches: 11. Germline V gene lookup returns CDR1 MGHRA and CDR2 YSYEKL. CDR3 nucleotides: TGCGCCAGCAGGGAGACTAGCGGCAACCTTAACGAGCAGTACTTC. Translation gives CASRETSGNLNEQYF.

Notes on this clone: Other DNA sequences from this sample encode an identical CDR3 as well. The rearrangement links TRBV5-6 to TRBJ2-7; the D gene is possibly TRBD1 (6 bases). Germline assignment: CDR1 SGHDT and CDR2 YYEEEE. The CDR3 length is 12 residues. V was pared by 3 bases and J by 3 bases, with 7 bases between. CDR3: CASSSTGYEQYF. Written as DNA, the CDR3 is TGTGCCAGCAGCTCGACAGGCTACGAGCAGTACTTC.

Written as DNA, the CDR3 is TGTGCCAGCAGCTTATCAGCCTCGACAGGGAACACTGAAGCTTTCTTT. Translation: CASSLSASTGNTEAFF. The chain joins TRBV7-6 to TRBJ1-1, with D tentatively TRBD1 (6 bases). The germline gives CDR1 SGHVS, CDR2 FNYEAQ. This CDR3 has 16 residues. Trimming stripped 2 bases from V and 1 base from J, with 14 bases between.

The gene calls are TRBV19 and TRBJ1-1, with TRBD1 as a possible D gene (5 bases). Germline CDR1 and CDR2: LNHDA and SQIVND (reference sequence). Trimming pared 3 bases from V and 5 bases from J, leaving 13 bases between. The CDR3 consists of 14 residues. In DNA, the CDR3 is TGTGCCAGTAGTATCGTGACGGGGGGGACTGAAGCTTTCTTT. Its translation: CASSIVTGGTEAFF. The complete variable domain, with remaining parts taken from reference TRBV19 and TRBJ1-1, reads DGGITQSPKYLFRKEGQNVTLSCEQNLNHDAMYWYRQDPGQGLRLIYYSQIVNDFQKGDIAEGYSVSREKKESFPLTVTSAQKNPTAFYLCASSIVTGGTEAFFGQGTRLTVV.

The CDR3 spells CASSQDRGDSPLHF. The DNA of the CDR3 is TGTGCCAGCAGTCAGGACAGGGGTGATTCACCCCTCCACTTT. The chain is built from TRBV7-9 and TRBJ1-6, with TRBD1 matching over 9 bases. Germline CDR1 is SEHNR and CDR2 is FQNEAQ (reference sequence). This CDR3 is built from 14 residues. The V and J ends lost 6 bases and 8 bases, in that order; junction bases with no gene match: 5. Full variable domain (remainder filled in from reference TRBV7-9 and TRBJ1-6): DTGVSQNPRHKITKRGQNVTFRCDPISEHNRLYWYRQTLGQGPEFLTYFQNEAQLEKSRLLSDRFSAERPKGSFSTLEIQRTEQGDSAMYLCASSQDRGDSPLHFGNGTRLTVT.

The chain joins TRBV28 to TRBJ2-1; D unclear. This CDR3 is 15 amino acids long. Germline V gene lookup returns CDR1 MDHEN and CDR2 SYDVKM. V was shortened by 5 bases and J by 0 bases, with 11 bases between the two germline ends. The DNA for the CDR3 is TGTGCCAGCAGTAGTGCGGAAACCTCCTACAATGAGCAGTTCTTC. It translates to CASSSAETSYNEQFF.